This passage covers 28 T cell receptor beta chains from one sample sequenced in a study of CD8+CD57+ T cells in acquired aplastic anemia. TCR beta VDJ combinations and CDR3 sequences were profiled from genomic DNA. TCRdb recomputed calls from the reads with MiXCR, one row per CDR3 protein. The table includes around 250,000 distinct CDR3 sequences, approximately 55% detected once. Sequencing input: sorted CD4+, CD8+, or CD8+CD57+ T cells (not recorded which) from PBMCs. These receptors were obtained from a human donor with severe aplastic anemia or a healthy control (not recorded which).

In this sample, this clonotype turned up a few times. V gene TRBV24-1 combines with J gene TRBJ2-7, with 11 bases fitting TRBD1. CDR1 is KGHDR and CDR2 is SFDVKD in the germline V gene. The CDR3 loop spans 15 amino acids. Unmatched junction bases numbered 6, after V lost 4 bases and J lost 5 bases. The CDR3 reads CATSDPDRGLDEQYF. In nucleotides, the CDR3 is TGTGCCACCAGTGACCCGGACAGGGGGCTCGACGAGCAGTACTTC.

This clonotype came up a few times. The chain joins TRBV15 to TRBJ1-6; a weak D match, TRBD1 (6 bases). Trimming took 0 bases from V and 10 from J, leaving 13 bases between them. Germline V lookup: CDR1 LNHNV, CDR2 YYDKDF (reference sequence). This CDR3 region has 15 residues. CDR3 in DNA: TGTGCCACCAGCAGAGATGTGGGGGCCGGATCACCCCTCCACTTT. Translating it yields CATSRDVGAGSPLHF.

Only a few counts were recorded for this clonotype. This chain joins TRBV7-8 and TRBJ2-7; D tentatively fits TRBD1 or TRBD2 (5 bases each). From germline, CDR1 is SGHVS and CDR2 FQNEAQ. The CDR3 runs to 16 residues. Trimming stripped 5 bases from V and 0 bases from J, with 17 bases between. CDR3 DNA sequence: TGTGCCAGCAGCCCTTGGACGGGACCAAGCTCCTACGAGCAGTACTTC. Protein sequence: CASSPWTGPSSYEQYF.

The V and J genes are TRBV7-8 and TRBJ2-7; D remains ambiguous. The V end lost 0 bases, the J end lost 6 bases, and 12 bases lay between the germline ends. The CDR3 has 14 residues. CDR1 is SGHVS, CDR2 FQNEAQ, per germline. CDR3 sequence reads: CASSLARVGSEQYF. CDR3 bases: TGTGCCAGCAGCTTAGCGCGTGTGGGTAGCGAGCAGTACTTC. Looking up the rest from reference TRBV7-8 and TRBJ2-7 gives the full variable domain: GAGVSQSPRYKVAKRGQDVALRCDPISGHVSLFWYQQALGQGPEFLTYFQNEAQLDKSGLPSDRFFAERPEGSVSTLKIQRTQQEDSAVYLCASSLARVGSEQYFGPGTRLTVT.

This clonotype was observed at least ten times. The chain links TRBV9 to TRBJ2-7, with a tentative D call TRBD2 (6 bases). This CDR3 region has 15 residues. The V end lost 4 bases, the J end lost 0 bases, and 14 bases lay between the germline ends. CDR1 and CDR2 (germline): SGDLS, YYNGEE. CDR3 in amino acids: CASSPGGSRSYEQYF. The DNA of the CDR3 is TGTGCCAGCAGCCCCGGGGGTTCCCGCTCCTACGAGCAGTACTTC.

This clonotype was seen at least ten times. The chain couples TRBV6-6 to TRBJ1-3; D possibly corresponds to TRBD1 (5 bases). Germline V gene data show CDR1 as MNHNY and CDR2 as SVGAGI (reference sequence). V lost 7 bases to trimming and J lost 8 bases, with 15 bases between them. The CDR3 length is 13 residues. Here the CDR3 DNA reads TGTGCCAGCACTTGGGGGGGTCGGGACACCATATATTTT. It is translated as CASTWGGRDTIYF.

This clonotype was seen at least ten times. The chain is built from TRBV5-1 and TRBJ2-1; maybe TRBD1 (6 bases). Deletions cut 5 bases from V and 4 bases from J, with 13 bases between. The length of the CDR3 is 14 residues. Germline lookup yields CDR1 SGHRS and CDR2 YFSETQ. CDR3 sequence reads: CASREQGTYNEQFF. The CDR3 region has the DNA TGCGCCAGCAGGGAACAGGGAACGTACAATGAGCAGTTCTTC.

This clonotype has a count of ten or more. The chain has TRBV9 and TRBJ2-7; D gene unclear. The CDR3 loop spans 14 amino acids. Trimming took 0 bases from V and 0 from J, leaving 7 bases between them. The germline gives CDR1 SGDLS, CDR2 YYNGEE. The CDR3 nucleotides read TGTGCCAGCAGCGTAGCAAGTAGCTCCTACGAGCAGTACTTC. Translating gives CASSVASSSYEQYF.

The chain combines TRBV12-3 or TRBV12-4 with TRBJ1-6; D is unclear. There are 14 residues in the CDR3. The V and J ends lost 7 bases and 9 bases respectively, with 16 bases between them. CDR3 DNA sequence: TGTGCCAGCAACTTCCGGACGGACTCTTCACCCCTCCACTTT. This encodes CASNFRTDSSPLHF.

This clonotype appeared many times. V usage is TRBV11-2 and J usage is TRBJ2-4; D perhaps matches TRBD2 (6 bases). The V gene's germline CDR1 is SGHAT and CDR2 FQNNGV. V lost 6 bases and J lost 4, with 13 bases in between. The CDR3 contains 14 residues. The CDR3 is CASRPSGEKNIQYF. The CDR3 DNA reads TGTGCCAGCAGACCCTCGGGGGAAAAAAACATTCAGTACTTC. The whole variable domain, remainder taken from reference TRBV11-2 and TRBJ2-4, is EAGVAQSPRYKIIEKRQSVAFWCNPISGHATLYWYQQILGQGPKLLIQFQNNGVVDDSQLPKDRFSAERLKGVDSTLKIQPAKLEDSAVYLCASRPSGEKNIQYFGAGTRLSVL.

The CDR3 nucleotides read TGTGCCAGCAGCTTAGCTTCGGAAAAACTGTTTTTT. Amino acids: CASSLASEKLFF. The J gene is TRBJ1-4, the V gene TRBV7-9; D remains unclear. The CDR3 is made up of 12 amino acids. V lost 0 bases to trimming and J lost 8 bases, with 4 bases between them. Germline V lookup: CDR1 SEHNR, CDR2 FQNEAQ (reference sequence).

In this sample, this clonotype turned up many times. The V and J genes are TRBV11-2 and TRBJ1-6; no definite D call. Per germline, CDR1 SGHAT and CDR2 FQNNGV. CDR3 length: 15 residues. V was shortened by 0 bases and J by 11 bases, with 14 bases between the two germline ends. The CDR3 sequence is CASSLEVGRPPPLHF. In nucleotides, the CDR3 is TGTGCCAGCAGCTTAGAGGTGGGCAGGCCACCACCCCTCCACTTT.

CDR3 protein: CASSLTGAQNTEAFF. Written as DNA, the CDR3 is TGTGCCAGCAGCTTAACGGGGGCGCAGAACACTGAAGCTTTCTTT. The chain is built from TRBV7-2 and TRBJ1-1; a weak D match, TRBD1 (6 bases). The CDR3 has 15 amino acids. Germline V gene lookup returns CDR1 SGHTA and CDR2 FQGNSA. V lost 2 bases and J lost 1, with 11 bases in between.

J is TRBJ1-1 and V is TRBV12-3 or TRBV12-4; D not resolved. The V and J ends lost 5 bases and 1 base respectively, with 5 bases between them. The CDR3 consists of 12 residues. CDR3 amino acids: CASSAENTEAFF. The CDR3, as DNA: TGTGCCAGCAGTGCGGAGAACACTGAAGCTTTCTTT.

This clonotype was counted only a few times. This rearrangement joins TRBV2 to TRBJ1-2; no reliable D call. Germline lookup yields CDR1 SNHLY and CDR2 FYNNEI. Trimming stripped 3 bases from V and 4 bases from J, with 6 bases between. This CDR3 is built from 12 residues. CDR3 residues: CASSDGVYGYTF. The CDR3 DNA reads TGTGCCAGCAGTGATGGGGTCTATGGCTACACCTTC.

This clonotype occurred many times. The rearrangement links TRBV12-3 or TRBV12-4 to TRBJ2-5; 9 bases align to TRBD1. This CDR3 region has 13 residues. With 5 bases clipped from V and 5 bases from J, the junction kept 3 bases outside the gene matches. CDR3 residues: CASSMTGGETQYF. CDR3 sequence (DNA): TGTGCCAGCAGTATGACAGGGGGGGAGACCCAGTACTTC.

Note on this clonotype: The junction and the germline gene differ at one end; a read error may be behind it. The chain combines TRBV7-3 with TRBJ2-2; perhaps TRBD2 as D (5 bases). Germline CDR1 reads SGHTA; CDR2 reads FQGTGA. This CDR3 has 13 amino acids. CDR3 in DNA: TGTGCCAGCAGCCCTTCTAACGCCGGGGAGCTGTTCTTT. It translates to CASSPSNAGELFF.

This clonotype has at least ten counts. V and J are TRBV20-1 and TRBJ1-2, with 11 positions matching TRBD1. The CDR3 runs to 15 residues. The J segment lost 8 bases and the V segment lost 1 base, leaving 9 bases of the junction unmatched. Germline V gives CDR1 DFQATT, CDR2 SNEGSKA (reference sequence). The CDR3 region has the DNA TGCAGTGCTAGAGCCGGTGGGACAGGGGGTTACGGCTACACCTTC. This translates into CSARAGGTGGYGYTF.

The chain employs TRBV29-1 and TRBJ2-3, with D unresolved. In germline, CDR1 is SQVTM, CDR2 ANQGSEA. The ends were cut back, 7 bases at V and 2 bases at J, with 13 bases in the middle. The CDR3 extends over 13 amino acids. The CDR3 loop is CSALGQTTDTQYF. The DNA for the CDR3 is TGCAGCGCCTTAGGGCAGACCACAGATACGCAGTATTTT.

This clonotype came up once. The chain links TRBV6-5 to TRBJ2-2, with D possibly being TRBD1 (6 bases). The V end was cut by 5 bases, the J end by 3 bases, with 13 bases between. Germline CDR1 reads MNHEY; CDR2 reads SVGAGI. This CDR3 region has 15 residues. CDR3 coding DNA: TGTGCCAGCAGTAAACAGGGTAGGGACACCGGGGAGCTGTTTTTT. This codes for CASSKQGRDTGELFF.

This clonotype showed up just a few times. This chain joins TRBV20-1 and TRBJ2-7; D possibly uses TRBD1 or TRBD2 (5 bases each). Germline CDR1 reads DFQATT; CDR2 reads SNEGSKA (reference sequence). Trimming stripped 8 bases from V and 5 bases from J, with 13 bases between. The CDR3 runs to 11 residues. The CDR3: CSTGTVHEQYF. For the CDR3, the DNA is TGCAGTACTGGGACCGTCCACGAGCAGTACTTC.

The chain uses TRBV10-3 and TRBJ1-2, with D possibly being TRBD1 (5 bases). Germline V lookup: CDR1 ENHRY, CDR2 SYGVKD. The CDR3 contains 13 residues. Trimming pared 3 bases from V and 4 bases from J, leaving 9 bases between. CDR3 in DNA: TGTGCCATCAGTGATTTGGGGACCTATGGCTACACCTTC. Translated: CAISDLGTYGYTF.

The chain uses TRBV11-2 and TRBJ1-1, with D possibly being TRBD1 (5 bases). Germline-derived CDR1 and CDR2 are SGHAT and FQNNGV. Trimming stripped 6 bases from V and 0 bases from J, with 11 bases between. CDR3 length: 14 residues. The CDR3 protein is CASRKDTLNTEAFF. DNA of the CDR3: TGTGCCAGCAGGAAGGACACCCTGAACACTGAAGCTTTCTTT.

This clonotype has at least ten counts. This chain uses TRBV19 with TRBJ2-4; D is unresolved. The germline CDR1 and CDR2 sequences are LNHDA and SQIVND (reference sequence). Trimming took off 3 bases at V and 9 bases at J, with 12 bases between the two ends. The CDR3 is 13 amino acids. CDR3 DNA sequence: TGTGCCAGTAGTATGTCAGAACGCCCCATTCAGTACTTC. The encoded protein is CASSMSERPIQYF.

V gene TRBV25-1 combines with J gene TRBJ2-3; D possibly corresponds to TRBD1 (5 bases). V shed 5 bases and J shed 5 bases, with 11 bases lying between them. CDR1 is MGHDK, CDR2 SYGVNS, per germline. This CDR3 spans 13 amino acids. The CDR3 nucleotides read TGTGCCAGCAGTCATCCGACAGAAGATACGCAGTATTTT. Amino acid sequence: CASSHPTEDTQYF.

There are many counts of this clonotype. This chain links TRBV6-2 or TRBV6-3 with TRBJ1-1, with no clear D. CDR1 and CDR2 from the germline V gene are MNHEY and SVGEGT. V was cut by 7 bases and J by 1 base, with 16 bases left in between. This CDR3 has 15 residues. The CDR3 reads CASTGRWAANTEAFF. The CDR3 region has the DNA TGTGCCAGCACCGGACGGTGGGCGGCGAACACTGAAGCTTTCTTT.

V and J are TRBV6-1 and TRBJ2-7; unclear D gene. CDR1 and CDR2 from the germline V gene are MNHNS and SASEGT. Trimming removed 3 bases from V and 2 bases from J, with 11 bases in between. The CDR3 is 14 residues long. The CDR3 nucleotides read TGTGCCAGCAGTGACGCGGACGGCCCCTACGAGCAGTACTTC. Residues: CASSDADGPYEQYF.

V usage is TRBV29-1 and J usage is TRBJ2-7; 7 bases align to TRBD1. This CDR3 is built from 12 residues. The V gene end was trimmed by 4 bases and the J gene end by 0 bases; junction bases not matched to a gene: 0. Germline lookup yields CDR1 SQVTM and CDR2 ANQGSEA. The CDR3: CSVGDSSYEQYF. Here the CDR3 DNA reads TGCAGCGTTGGGGACAGCTCCTACGAGCAGTACTTC.